This record concerns one T cell receptor (beta chain) sequence. Its specificity is unknown. The source of the sample is a study of identical twins. General study results and limits: Among out-of-frame alpha sequences shared by twins, low generation probability occurred in excess.

The trim removed 3 bases at V and 8 bases at J, leaving 8 bases unmatched. Germline V gene data show CDR1 as MGHRA and CDR2 as YSYEKL. The CDR3 is 15 amino acids. TCRdb re-called the 5' RACE reads through MiXCR, storing one row per CDR3 protein. The sample records roughly 1,500,000 distinct CDR3 sequences, about 30% being singletons. The chain couples TRBV4-1 to TRBJ1-4; TRBD1 agrees at 8 bases. The clonotype comes from a newborn girl in good health. Specimen: cord blood. The CDR3 region is CASSHPGQGSEKLFF. The CDR3 nucleotides read TGCGCCAGCAGCCATCCTGGACAGGGTAGCGAAAAACTGTTTTTT.